These T cell receptor beta chains were read from a single sample in a study of response to subunit inactivated influenza vaccine. One entry per CDR3 protein, called by TCRdb with MiXCR from the RT-PCR reads. The sample gives 650,000 to 800,000 distinct CDR3 sequences, around 13% of which show up once; around 6.5% is in the top ten. This material consisted of PBMCs from blood, taken around 15 days before vaccination. The receptors derive from a man in his forties or fifties who received an inactivated influenza vaccine. Each CDR3 is given with its conserved first and last residue. A D gene is named only where the DNA matches it firmly. Clone size appears in some rows only: once, few, many, or a class for an expanded clone.

d_call: TRBD1; j_call: TRBJ1-6; v_call: TRBV2; clone_size: NA; cdr3_nt: TGTGCCAGTGAGGAGGGACAGGGATCGAGTTCACCCCTCCACTTT; cdr3_aa: CASEEGQGSSSPLHF
d_call: TRBD1; j_call: TRBJ2-7; v_call: TRBV20-1; clone_size: few; cdr3_nt: TGCAGTGCTAGATCCGACAGGGGCTACGAGCAGTACTTC; cdr3_aa: CSARSDRGYEQYF
d_call: TRBD2; j_call: TRBJ2-3; v_call: TRBV29-1; clone_size: NA; cdr3_nt: TGCAGCGTGGGACGAGCGGGGGGGCCTGAAGATACGCAGTATTTT; cdr3_aa: CSVGRAGGPEDTQYF
d_call: NA; j_call: TRBJ2-1; v_call: TRBV20-1; clone_size: few; cdr3_nt: TGCAGTGCGACACGAGACAATGAGCAGTTCTTC; cdr3_aa: CSATRDNEQFF
d_call: NA; j_call: TRBJ1-5; v_call: TRBV27; clone_size: NA; cdr3_nt: TGTGCCAGCGACCGGGACCCTGGGGGCAATCAGCCCCAGCATTTT; cdr3_aa: CASDRDPGGNQPQHF
d_call: TRBD2; j_call: TRBJ2-1; v_call: TRBV29-1; clone_size: few; cdr3_nt: TGCAGCGTTTTAACTAGCGGGAGAGGAAATGAGCAGTTCTTC; cdr3_aa: CSVLTSGRGNEQFF
d_call: NA; j_call: TRBJ2-3; v_call: TRBV12-3/TRBV12-4; clone_size: NA; cdr3_nt: TGTGCCAGCAGTTTCCCGACCGCAGATACGCAGTATTTT; cdr3_aa: CASSFPTADTQYF
d_call: NA; j_call: TRBJ2-1; v_call: TRBV11-2; clone_size: few; cdr3_nt: TGTGCCAGCAGCTTAGTTTGGGGGAGAACGTACAATGAGCAGTTCTTC; cdr3_aa: CASSLVWGRTYNEQFF
d_call: NA; j_call: TRBJ2-3; v_call: TRBV4-3; clone_size: many; cdr3_nt: TGCGCCAGCAGCCAAGAACTAATTGATACGCAGTATTTT; cdr3_aa: CASSQELIDTQYF
d_call: NA; j_call: TRBJ1-1; v_call: TRBV29-1; clone_size: few; cdr3_nt: TGCAGCGTTGAAGATCTAGGATCGTTCCCACCTATTCTTTTCTTT; cdr3_aa: CSVEDLGSFPPILFF
d_call: TRBD2; j_call: TRBJ2-7; v_call: TRBV27; clone_size: NA; cdr3_nt: TGTGCCAGCAGTTTAAGGACTAGCGGAGAGCAGTACTTC; cdr3_aa: CASSLRTSGEQYF
d_call: NA; j_call: TRBJ1-1; v_call: TRBV13; clone_size: few; cdr3_nt: TGTGCCAGCAGCTTACGGGGCTGGAGCACTGAAGCTTTCTTT; cdr3_aa: CASSLRGWSTEAFF
d_call: TRBD1; j_call: TRBJ2-3; v_call: TRBV3-1; clone_size: NA; cdr3_nt: TGTGCCAGCAGCCTCCGGGACAGGGTCGCAGATACGCAGTATTTT; cdr3_aa: CASSLRDRVADTQYF
d_call: TRBD1; j_call: TRBJ2-2; v_call: TRBV5-1; clone_size: NA; cdr3_nt: TGCGCCAGCAGCTTACGGACAGGGGGAGTCTCCGGGGAGCTGTTTTTT; cdr3_aa: CASSLRTGGVSGELFF
d_call: NA; j_call: TRBJ1-2; v_call: TRBV10-3; clone_size: NA; cdr3_nt: TGTGCCATCAGTGAAAGAGGGGTATGGGGCTACACCTTC; cdr3_aa: CAISERGVWGYTF
d_call: TRBD2; j_call: TRBJ2-2; v_call: TRBV12-3/TRBV12-4; clone_size: few; cdr3_nt: TGTGCCAGCAGCTGGGGACTAGCGGGGCGGACCGGGGAGCTGTTTTTT; cdr3_aa: CASSWGLAGRTGELFF
d_call: TRBD1; j_call: TRBJ2-2; v_call: TRBV28; clone_size: many; cdr3_nt: TGTGCCAGCAGTGGACAGGGGGCGAACACCGGGGAGCTGTTTTTT; cdr3_aa: CASSGQGANTGELFF
d_call: NA; j_call: TRBJ1-5; v_call: TRBV6-5; clone_size: NA; cdr3_nt: TGTGCCAGCAGTTATGGTTTGGGTAGTCAGCCCCAGCATTTT; cdr3_aa: CASSYGLGSQPQHF
d_call: NA; j_call: TRBJ2-3; v_call: TRBV10-3; clone_size: NA; cdr3_nt: TGTGCCATCAGTGAGTCTTGGGGCCTTAGAGATACGCAGTATTTT; cdr3_aa: CAISESWGLRDTQYF
d_call: NA; j_call: TRBJ1-1; v_call: TRBV7-2; clone_size: NA; cdr3_nt: TGTGCCAGCTTTGGATGGGTGGACGGCACTTGGAACACTGAAGCTTTCTTT; cdr3_aa: CASFGWVDGTWNTEAFF
d_call: NA; j_call: TRBJ2-7; v_call: TRBV5-1; clone_size: many; cdr3_nt: TGCGCCAGCAGCTCGGAATGGGGATACGAGCAGTACTTC; cdr3_aa: CASSSEWGYEQYF
d_call: NA; j_call: TRBJ2-3; v_call: TRBV19; clone_size: NA; cdr3_nt: TGTGCCAGTAGGGATAGGGGGCGGGGAGATACGCAGTATTTT; cdr3_aa: CASRDRGRGDTQYF
d_call: TRBD1; j_call: TRBJ2-3; v_call: TRBV7-9; clone_size: few; cdr3_nt: TGTGCCAGCAGCTTATGGGGAGAACAGGGGGCTACAGATACGCAGTATTTT; cdr3_aa: CASSLWGEQGATDTQYF
d_call: NA; j_call: TRBJ2-1; v_call: TRBV5-6; clone_size: many; cdr3_nt: TGTGCCAGCAGCTTGATAGGGGACAATGAGCAGTTCTTC; cdr3_aa: CASSLIGDNEQFF
d_call: TRBD1; j_call: TRBJ1-1; v_call: TRBV20-1; clone_size: NA; cdr3_nt: TGCAGTGCTAGGAAAGGACAGGGGCGGACTGAAGCTTTCTTT; cdr3_aa: CSARKGQGRTEAFF
d_call: NA; j_call: TRBJ1-1; v_call: TRBV18; clone_size: many; cdr3_nt: TGTGCCAGCTCGCCGGGGCAGTTAACGGCTGAAGCTTTCTTT; cdr3_aa: CASSPGQLTAEAFF